This TCR beta chain was obtained from a study of blood T cell dynamics during melanoma immunotherapy. Findings and caveats of the study: PBMC repertoires of eventual disease-control patients split at W3 into clonality or diversity gains.

On this clone itself: No antigen is known for it.

Trimming shortened V by 3 bases and J by 5 bases, and 18 bases separated the two germline ends. The length of the CDR3 is 16 residues. The germline V gene has CDR1 ENHRY and CDR2 SYGVKD. Repertoires were generated with immunoSEQ multiplex PCR, while TCRdb's copy carries only in-frame clones and drops some. Of about 5,600 clones detected, roughly 80% appear once; the ten largest clones hold roughly 30%. Time point reported: week 3, after first cycle of checkpoint inhibitor. The V gene is TRBV10-3, the J gene TRBJ2-3, with D perhaps TRBD2 (5 bases). The sequence was obtained from a human donor with melanoma. Some clones in this sample may be carry-over from other donors' samples. The starting material was blood, obtained from a patient treated with checkpoint blockade. In nucleotides, the CDR3 is TGTGCCATCAGTGACCCGAGGGTAGACGGGCTAGATACGCAGTATTTT. It yields the protein CAISDPRVDGLDTQYF.